A single sample is the source of the 4 T cell receptor beta chains below, sequenced in a study of PD-1 blockade in classical Hodgkin lymphoma. TCRdb's copy holds only in-frame clones and misses some; the assay was immunoSEQ multiplex PCR. Of more than 20,000 clones listed, 90% to 95% are singletons. Specified time point: newly diagnosed, previously untreated cHL patient sample. The sequenced sample consisted of peripheral blood mononuclear cells (PBMCs). The receptors were gathered from a human donor with classical Hodgkin lymphoma.

This clone was counted once. The V gene is TRBV28, the J gene TRBJ1-3; 10 nucleotides line up with TRBD1. Germline CDR1 reads MDHEN; CDR2 reads SYDVKM. The CDR3 contains 15 residues. The J segment lost 2 bases and the V segment lost 6 bases, leaving 4 bases of the junction unmatched. CDR3 sequence: CASRPGTGAGNTIYF. As DNA, the CDR3 is TGTGCCAGCAGGCCCGGGACAGGGGCTGGAAACACCATATATTTT. Based on the CDR3 plus reference TRBV28 and TRBJ1-3, the full variable domain is DVKVTQSSRYLVKRTGEKVFLECVQDMDHENMFWYRQDPGLGLRLIYFSYDVKMKEKGDIPEGYSVSREKKERFSLILESASTNQTSMYLCASRPGTGAGNTIYFGEGSWLTVV.

V gene TRBV7-2 combines with J gene TRBJ1-5; possible D gene TRBD1, 6 bases. The germline CDR1 and CDR2 sequences are SGHTA and FQGNSA. The V gene lost 5 bases and the J gene lost 0 bases, with 11 bases spanning the gap. This CDR3 is built from 15 residues. The CDR3 coding sequence is TGTGCCAGCAGCATCAGGGGTTATAGCAATCAGCCCCAGCATTTT. It encodes CASSIRGYSNQPQHF.

This clone was detected only once. The V gene is TRBV2, the J gene TRBJ2-5, with 10 positions matching TRBD2. With V trimmed by 2 bases and J by 4 bases, 7 bases remained unmatched. The CDR3 extends over 16 amino acids. Germline CDR1 SNHLY, CDR2 FYNNEI. The chain's CDR3 is CASSETSGVMGETQYF. The CDR3, as DNA: TGTGCCAGCAGTGAAACTAGCGGGGTAATGGGAGAGACCCAGTACTTC. Looking up the rest from reference TRBV2 and TRBJ2-5 gives the full variable domain: EPEVTQTPSHQVTQMGQEVILRCVPISNHLYFYWYRQILGQKVEFLVSFYNNEISEKSEIFDDQFSVERPDGSNFTLKIRSTKLEDSAMYFCASSETSGVMGETQYFGPGTRLLVL.

The chain carries TRBV27 and TRBJ2-7; 10 bases are a match to TRBD2. The J segment lost 4 bases and the V segment lost 1 base, leaving 1 base of the junction unmatched. Germline CDR1 is MNHEY and CDR2 is SMNVEV (reference sequence). The CDR3 totals 14 residues. DNA of the CDR3: TGTGCCAGCAGTTTATGGACTAGCGGATACGAGCAGTACTTC. Residues: CASSLWTSGYEQYF.